Presented here are 27 T cell receptor beta chains from one specimen sequenced in a study of T cells after yellow fever vaccination. TCRdb redid the calling of the 5' RACE reads with MiXCR, one entry per CDR3 protein. The sample lists about 350,000 distinct CDR3 sequences; about 7.8% were seen once. This specimen consisted of PBMCs, obtained around 45 days after the first yellow fever vaccination. The source is a man in his late teens or twenties who received the YFV17D yellow fever vaccine.

This clonotype appeared a few times. V gene TRBV6-2 or TRBV6-3 combines with J gene TRBJ2-1; a weak D match, TRBD2 (6 bases). The length of the CDR3 is 13 residues. V shed 2 bases and J shed 9 bases, with 11 bases lying between them. Per germline, CDR1 MNHEY and CDR2 SVGEGT. The CDR3 is CASSYGGVGEQFF. As DNA, the CDR3 is TGTGCCAGCAGTTACGGCGGGGTGGGTGAGCAGTTCTTC.

This clonotype has only a few counts. The chain uses TRBV7-2 and TRBJ2-5; D perhaps matches TRBD2 (5 bases). From germline, CDR1 is SGHTA and CDR2 FQGNSA. V was trimmed by 5 bases and J by 5 bases, leaving 15 bases between them. The CDR3 extends over 14 amino acids. The CDR3 bases are TGTGCCAGCAGCATACTAGGAGGCGGGGAGACCCAGTACTTC. As protein: CASSILGGGETQYF.

The J gene is TRBJ1-1, the V gene TRBV13; unclear D gene. Deletions cut 2 bases from V and 5 bases from J, with 9 bases between. Germline V gives CDR1 PRHDT, CDR2 FYEKMQ (reference sequence). The CDR3 loop spans 13 amino acids. The CDR3 spells CASSLKDWTEAFF. CDR3 bases: TGTGCCAGCAGCTTAAAGGACTGGACTGAAGCTTTCTTT. The entire variable domain, with the rest obtained from reference TRBV13 and TRBJ1-1, is as follows: AAGVIQSPRHLIKEKRETATLKCYPIPRHDTVYWYQQGPGQDPQFLISFYEKMQSDKGSIPDRFSAQQFSDYHSELNMSSLELGDSALYFCASSLKDWTEAFFGQGTRLTVV.

The genes are TRBV18 and TRBJ2-5, with TRBD1 matching 9 bases. Germline V CDR1 and CDR2: KGHSH, LQKENI. Losses at the gene ends were 6 bases for V and 2 bases for J; bases not matched to a gene: 7. The CDR3 covers 15 residues. CDR3 coding DNA: TGTGCCAGCTCGCCTGGGACAGGGCGACAAGAGACCCAGTACTTC. The encoded protein is CASSPGTGRQETQYF. The variable domain in full, completed from reference TRBV18 and TRBJ2-5, reads NAGVMQNPRHLVRRRGQEARLRCSPMKGHSHVYWYRQLPEEGLKFMVYLQKENIIDESGMPKERFSAEFPKEGPSILRIQQVVRGDSAAYFCASSPGTGRQETQYFGPGTRLLVL.

The chain joins TRBV6-2 or TRBV6-3 to TRBJ1-2, with D possibly being TRBD1 (5 bases). CDR3 size: 14 residues. Trimming took off 2 bases at V and 4 bases at J, with 11 bases between the two ends. Germline CDR1 and CDR2: MNHEY and SVGEGT. In nucleotides, the CDR3 is TGTGCCAGCAGTTACGCCCACAGGACCTATGGCTACACCTTC. Translating gives CASSYAHRTYGYTF.

Many counts were recorded for this clonotype. The chain combines TRBV5-1 with TRBJ2-3; 11 bases map to TRBD2. This CDR3 comprises 16 residues. CDR1 is SGHRS, CDR2 YFSETQ, per germline. V lost 7 bases and J lost 0; bases outside the gene matches: 7. CDR3 sequence: CASRLAGGASTDTQYF. The CDR3 region has the DNA TGCGCCAGCCGCCTAGCGGGGGGTGCTAGCACAGATACGCAGTATTTT.

The chain employs TRBV5-6 and TRBJ2-3, with a tentative D call TRBD2 (5 bases). Trimming cost V 4 bases and J 0 bases, with 12 bases left between them. The CDR3 contains 15 residues. The germline CDR1 and CDR2 sequences are SGHDT and YYEEEE. DNA for the CDR3: TGTGCCAGCAGCATCTGGACTTCTAGCACAGATACGCAGTATTTT. Translating it yields CASSIWTSSTDTQYF.

This clonotype has a handful of counts. This sequence joins TRBV4-1 and TRBJ2-7; D remains unclear. Per germline, CDR1 MGHRA and CDR2 YSYEKL. The CDR3 is 13 amino acids. V gave up 0 bases and J gave up 2 bases, with 5 bases separating them. The CDR3 DNA reads as TGCGCCAGCAGCCAAGAACTGACCTACGAGCAGTACTTC. This codes for CASSQELTYEQYF.

This clonotype has at least ten counts. This sequence joins TRBV20-1 and TRBJ1-3; D unclear. CDR3 length equals 15 residues. CDR1 and CDR2 (germline): DFQATT, SNEGSKA (reference sequence). V lost 2 bases, J lost 2 bases, and 13 bases lay in between. The chain's CDR3 is CSARRSLVPGNTIYF. The CDR3 bases are TGCAGTGCTAGACGGTCACTTGTCCCTGGAAACACCATATATTTT.

The V gene is TRBV6-6, the J gene TRBJ2-5; D is possibly TRBD1 (6 bases). Germline V lookup: CDR1 MNHNY, CDR2 SVGAGI (reference sequence). V dropped 3 bases and J dropped 7 bases, with 12 bases sitting between them. This CDR3 is 13 amino acids long. The CDR3 DNA reads as TGTGCCAGCAGTTATGGGACAATCGGGACCCAGTACTTC. Translated, it gives CASSYGTIGTQYF.

This clonotype was seen a few times. The rearrangement links TRBV12-3 or TRBV12-4 to TRBJ1-1, with TRBD1 identical over 7 bases. V trimming: 7 bases; J trimming: 6 bases; junction bases outside the gene matches: 14. The CDR3 spans 15 residues. The CDR3 is CASTDSTGVFSEAFF. Written as DNA, the CDR3 is TGTGCCAGCACCGATTCTACAGGGGTTTTCTCTGAAGCTTTCTTT.

This clonotype was counted many times. The CDR3 reads CASSHYGQGNSPLHF. CDR3 in DNA: TGCGCCAGCAGCCATTACGGACAGGGGAATTCACCCCTCCACTTT. The chain joins TRBV4-3 to TRBJ1-6, with 9 bases that match TRBD1. The V and J ends lost 3 bases and 7 bases, in that order; junction bases with no gene match: 4. Germline V gives CDR1 LGHNA, CDR2 YSLEER. The CDR3 spans 15 residues.

This chain connects TRBV12-3 or TRBV12-4 to TRBJ2-1; 8 bases align to TRBD1. CDR3 size: 15 residues. J gave up 5 bases and V 4 bases, and 7 bases lay outside the gene matches. The CDR3 DNA reads TGTGCCAGCAGTTCTGGGGACAGGCGCAACAATGAGCAGTTCTTC. This translates into CASSSGDRRNNEQFF.

This clonotype was seen a handful of times. This chain uses TRBV7-9 with TRBJ2-7; D not certain. V lost 5 bases to trimming and J lost 5 bases, with 10 bases between them. The CDR3 contains 12 residues. CDR1 is SEHNR, CDR2 FQNEAQ, per germline (reference sequence). CDR3 DNA: TGTGCCAGCAGCCCCAGCCCGGACGAGCAGTACTTC. It codes for CASSPSPDEQYF.

This clonotype was counted many times. The genes are TRBV5-1 and TRBJ1-4; no clear D. CDR3 length: 13 amino acids. Germline-derived CDR1 and CDR2 are SGHRS and YFSETQ. Deletions cut 2 bases from V and 6 bases from J, with 8 bases between. CDR3 residues: CASSFRVDEKLFF. CDR3 coding DNA: TGCGCCAGCAGCTTCCGAGTGGATGAAAAACTGTTTTTT.

This clonotype was seen just once. The V call is TRBV12-3 or TRBV12-4, the J call TRBJ2-5, with a tentative D call TRBD1 (5 bases). The germline V and J ends were trimmed by 8 bases and 7 bases, with 26 bases remaining between them. The CDR3 is made up of 16 amino acids. The DNA for the CDR3 is TGTGCCAGCGGGTCTCACTCAGGGTTGGGATTTGGGACCCAGTACTTC. Translating it yields CASGSHSGLGFGTQYF.

In its sample, this clonotype was seen many times. The chain couples TRBV5-8 to TRBJ2-5; D perhaps matches TRBD1 (5 bases). This CDR3 spans 14 amino acids. V lost 4 bases and J lost 6, with 16 bases in between. Germline CDR1 is SGHTS and CDR2 is YDEGEE. The CDR3 DNA sequence: TGTGCCAGCAGCCGGGTGGGGCCAGGCAAGACCCAGTACTTC. It specifies CASSRVGPGKTQYF.

The chain joins TRBV27 to TRBJ2-5; D possibly corresponds to TRBD2 (6 bases). This CDR3 contains 15 residues. Deletions cut 6 bases from V and 4 bases from J, with 18 bases between. Germline CDR1 reads MNHEY; CDR2 reads SMNVEV (reference sequence). DNA of the CDR3: TGTGCCAGCAGGAAGGCCACTAGCATCACAGAGACCCAGTACTTC. Protein: CASRKATSITETQYF.

This clonotype occurred a few times. The chain links TRBV4-1 to TRBJ2-1, with D possibly being TRBD2 (6 bases). Germline CDR1 and CDR2: MGHRA and YSYEKL. This CDR3 is built from 15 residues. Trimming removed 2 bases at V and 4 bases at J, with 12 bases between. The CDR3 loop reads CASSQLGGVYNEQFF. As DNA, the CDR3 is TGCGCCAGCAGCCAACTCGGGGGAGTTTACAATGAGCAGTTCTTC.

The chain recombines TRBV20-1 with TRBJ1-2; D ambiguous. This CDR3 region has 14 residues. The germline V and J ends were trimmed by 0 bases and 7 bases, with 15 bases remaining between them. Germline V CDR1 and CDR2: DFQATT, SNEGSKA (reference sequence). The CDR3 bases are TGCAGTGCTAGAGAACAATTTCTTGAAGCTGGCTACACCTTC. It specifies CSAREQFLEAGYTF.

This clonotype appeared a few times. The genes are TRBV7-2 and TRBJ1-4; D remains unclear. Trimming removed 1 base from V and 7 bases from J, with 10 bases in between. The CDR3 covers 14 residues. Germline V gene sequence: CDR1 SGHTA, CDR2 FQGNSA. As DNA, the CDR3 is TGTGCCAGCAGCTTAGACCTGAAAATTGAAAAACTGTTTTTT. Translation: CASSLDLKIEKLFF.

This clonotype was observed at least ten times. The gene calls are TRBV24-1 and TRBJ1-2; D uncertain. The CDR3 is 15 amino acids. Deletions cut 5 bases from V and 2 bases from J, with 14 bases between. Per germline, CDR1 KGHDR and CDR2 SFDVKD. Written as DNA, the CDR3 is TGTGCCACCAGTGTCCCACTCCTGTCCAACTATGGCTACACCTTC. It codes for CATSVPLLSNYGYTF.

This clonotype appeared many times. The V call is TRBV5-6, the J call TRBJ1-1; 10 nucleotides align to TRBD1. Germline V gives CDR1 SGHDT, CDR2 YYEEEE. CDR3 size: 15 residues. The V gene end was trimmed by 4 bases and the J gene end by 0 bases; junction bases not matched to a gene: 3. The CDR3 spells CASSGTGALNTEAFF. The DNA of the CDR3 is TGTGCCAGCAGCGGGACAGGGGCCTTGAACACTGAAGCTTTCTTT.

This clonotype was detected ten times or more. The rearrangement uses TRBV6-1 and TRBJ2-5; 9 nucleotides line up with TRBD2. This CDR3 is built from 14 residues. V dropped 6 bases and J dropped 4; count of bases not matched to a gene: 6. CDR1 is MNHNS and CDR2 is SASEGT in the germline V gene. The CDR3 bases are TGTGCCAGCAGCCCTAGCGGGGTTTTAGAGACCCAGTACTTC. This gives the protein CASSPSGVLETQYF.

The chain couples TRBV24-1 to TRBJ2-2; D gene uncertain. Trimming left V 3 bases short and J 6 bases short, with 10 bases between. This CDR3 contains 14 residues. Germline values: CDR1 KGHDR, CDR2 SFDVKD. The CDR3 spells CATSDPFPPGELFF. The CDR3 DNA reads TGTGCCACCAGTGATCCCTTCCCGCCCGGGGAGCTGTTTTTT.

About this clonotype itself: The junction shows a germline mismatch at one end, possibly a read error. This chain joins TRBV20-1 and TRBJ2-4, with TRBD1 matching 9 bases. CDR3 length: 11 residues. CDR1 and CDR2 from the germline V gene are DFQATT and SNEGSKA (reference sequence). The CDR3 spells CSARTDRGRHF. CDR3 coding DNA: TGCAGTGCTAGAACGGACAGGGGCCGCCACTTC.

This clonotype appeared a few times. The chain combines TRBV5-1 with TRBJ1-1, with D possibly matching TRBD1 (5 bases). V lost 4 bases and J 2 bases, leaving 12 bases between the germline ends. The CDR3 spans 14 residues. Germline CDR1 SGHRS, CDR2 YFSETQ. This CDR3 reads CASSGGLSNTEAFF. Written as DNA, the CDR3 is TGCGCCAGCAGCGGGGGACTATCAAACACTGAAGCTTTCTTT.